This entry lists 15 T cell receptor beta chains sequenced from one sample in a study of regulatory T cells in long-lasting Graves disease (dated by TCRdb to about 2021). According to the study, the label for this sample's time point signals: persistent/refractory GD, antithyroid drugs over 5 years with positive TRAb. RNA was extracted from PBMCs in TRIzol for both TCR sequencing and RNA sequencing. The library was obtained by multiplex PCR. Reads for this sample came from an Illumina HiSeq 4000. iRepertoire HTBI primers and Arm-PCR amplification of CDR3 regions were used to construct TCR beta libraries. TCRdb's own reprocessing of the public reads used fastp at Q25 and MiXCR and kept productive beta chains. Records with the same CDR3 protein are collapsed into one entry carrying the most frequent genes and DNA. This sample gives a few hundred thousand distinct CDR3 sequences in total; 22% of them show up just once. 45% to 70% of the sample is in the top ten clones.

The specimen was peripheral blood mononuclear cells (PBMCs), collected when the disease was refractory, from a patient treated with antithyroid drugs. These receptors were obtained from a female donor with Graves disease.

This clonotype was recorded at least ten times. Mismatch with germline at one junction end may stem from a read error. This rearrangement joins TRBV7-9 to TRBJ1-2; the match to TRBD1 covers 7 bases. The CDR3 sequence is 14 residues long. From germline, CDR1 is SEHNR and CDR2 FQNEAQ (reference sequence). The CDR3 protein is CASSLAGQEYGYTF. DNA of the CDR3: TGCGCCAGCAGCCTAGCCGGACAGGAGTATGGCTACACCTTC.

This clonotype was detected ten times or more. The chain has TRBV7-2 and TRBJ2-7, with TRBD1 identical over 7 bases. The junction had 8 bases not matched to a gene; V was cut back by 4 bases and J by 2 bases. This CDR3 contains 15 residues. The germline gives CDR1 SGHTA, CDR2 FQGNSA. CDR3 protein: CASSSDMDRTYEQYF. The CDR3 DNA follows: TGTGCCAGCAGCTCCGATATGGACAGGACCTACGAGCAGTACTTC.

V gene TRBV19 combines with J gene TRBJ1-5; no reliable D call. Germline V CDR1 and CDR2: LNHDA, SQIVND (reference sequence). The CDR3 length is 15 residues. Trimming took off 2 bases at V and 7 bases at J, with 15 bases between the two ends. The CDR3 reads CASSIWDSASQPQHF. The CDR3 nucleotides are TGTGCCAGTAGTATATGGGATTCGGCGTCACAGCCCCAGCATTTT.

The chain combines TRBV9 with TRBJ2-7, with a possible D match to TRBD2 (6 bases). The germline V and J ends were trimmed by 2 bases and 6 bases, with 15 bases remaining between them. Germline CDR1 and CDR2: SGDLS and YYNGEE. CDR3 length equals 14 residues. In DNA, the CDR3 is TGTGCCAGCAGCGTTACTAACGGGAGTCCCGAGCAGTACTTC. This sequence encodes CASSVTNGSPEQYF.

This clonotype appeared many times. The CDR3 region has the DNA TGTGCCAGCAGCTTAGACCAGCTGACCCAGTACTTC. Translation: CASSLDQLTQYF. The rearrangement uses TRBV11-2 and TRBJ2-5; D call uncertain. CDR1 and CDR2 (germline): SGHAT, FQNNGV. The CDR3 is 12 amino acids. V lost 0 bases and J lost 7, with 6 bases in between.

This clonotype came up many times. V is TRBV2 and J is TRBJ1-2; possible D gene TRBD1, 5 bases. The germline V gene encodes CDR1 SNHLY and CDR2 FYNNEI. V lost 6 bases to trimming and J lost 2 bases, with 16 bases between them. The CDR3 extends over 15 amino acids. This CDR3 reads CASRRDGPSNYGYTF. The CDR3 DNA is TGTGCCAGCAGGCGGGACGGACCCTCAAACTATGGCTACACCTTC.

As for this clonotype: Being one base from a much bigger clone, this may be a read error. The chain joins TRBV18 to TRBJ1-1; D is perhaps TRBD1 (6 bases). This CDR3 contains 13 residues. Germline CDR1 reads KGHSH; CDR2 reads LQKENI. CDR3 loop: CASSPGQGAEALF. In DNA, the CDR3 is TGTGCCAGCTCACCGGGACAAGGGGCTGAAGCTCTCTTT.

This clonotype was picked up a small number of times. V and J are TRBV20-1 and TRBJ2-4, with 8 nucleotides matching TRBD2. V lost 6 bases, J lost 13 bases, and 17 bases stayed unmatched. The V gene's germline CDR1 is DFQATT and CDR2 SNEGSKA (reference sequence). This CDR3 has 14 residues. The CDR3 protein is CSADSSGLAFPQYF. In DNA, the CDR3 is TGCAGTGCCGATAGTTCCGGACTAGCTTTCCCCCAGTACTTC.

J is TRBJ2-7 and V is TRBV10-3; unclear D gene. V shed 2 bases and J shed 0 bases, with 5 bases lying between them. This CDR3 is 13 amino acids long. The germline gives CDR1 ENHRY, CDR2 SYGVKD. CDR3 loop: CAISERDSYEQYF. CDR3 DNA: TGTGCCATCAGTGAGAGGGACTCCTACGAGCAGTACTTC.

This clonotype was found many times. The chain is built from TRBV2 and TRBJ1-2; 7 nucleotides match TRBD1. CDR1 and CDR2 (germline): SNHLY, FYNNEI. The CDR3 length is 16 residues. J lost 2 bases, V lost 5 bases, and 11 bases had no gene match. The CDR3 sequence is CASSLIGGQLNYGYTF. CDR3 DNA: TGTGCCAGCAGTCTTATTGGGGGACAGTTAAACTATGGCTACACCTTC. Together with reference TRBV2 and TRBJ1-2, the CDR3 gives the full variable domain: EPEVTQTPSHQVTQMGQEVILRCVPISNHLYFYWYRQILGQKVEFLVSFYNNEISEKSEIFDDQFSVERPDGSNFTLKIRSTKLEDSAMYFCASSLIGGQLNYGYTFGSGTRLTVV.

This clonotype was found a few times. The CDR3 is CASSLVGLSEKLFF. The CDR3 DNA reads TGTGCCAGCAGCCTGGTGGGGTTATCGGAAAAACTGTTTTTT. The chain employs TRBV6-1 and TRBJ1-4, with unresolved D. This CDR3 has 14 amino acids. Germline CDR1 is MNHNS and CDR2 is SASEGT. V lost 6 bases and J lost 8, with 16 bases in between.

The chain employs TRBV19 and TRBJ1-6, with 7 bases that match TRBD1. The germline V gene encodes CDR1 LNHDA and CDR2 SQIVND (reference sequence). CDR3 length: 14 amino acids. V lost 6 bases to trimming and J lost 5 bases; unmatched junction nucleotides: 4. CDR3 sequence: CASRGTADNSPLHF. CDR3 DNA: TGTGCCAGTAGAGGGACAGCTGATAATTCACCCCTCCACTTT.

The V and J genes are TRBV9 and TRBJ2-7; 11 bases line up with TRBD1. The ends lost 4 bases at V and 2 bases at J; junction bases unmatched: 5. The CDR3 spans 15 residues. Germline lookup yields CDR1 SGDLS and CDR2 YYNGEE. The CDR3 DNA sequence: TGTGCCAGCAGCAAGGGACAGGGGGGTACCTACGAGCAGTACTTC. It specifies CASSKGQGGTYEQYF.

In DNA, the CDR3 is TGTGCCAGCAGCCTTGGACAGGGCAGGATAAACACTGAAGCTTTCTTT. Translated: CASSLGQGRINTEAFF. V gene TRBV7-2 combines with J gene TRBJ1-1; TRBD1 matches 8 bases. CDR1 SGHTA and CDR2 FQGNSA come from the germline V gene. Losses at the gene ends were 5 bases for V and 2 bases for J; bases not matched to a gene: 10. This CDR3 comprises 16 residues.

The J gene is TRBJ2-7, the V gene TRBV5-1, with 10 bases fitting TRBD1. Trimming took 6 bases from V and 2 from J; bases not matched to a gene: 8. The germline gives CDR1 SGHRS, CDR2 YFSETQ. The CDR3 has 15 amino acids. CDR3 nucleotide sequence: TGCGCCAGCACTCCATTGGGGACAGGGGCCTACGAGCAGTACTTC. Its translation is CASTPLGTGAYEQYF.